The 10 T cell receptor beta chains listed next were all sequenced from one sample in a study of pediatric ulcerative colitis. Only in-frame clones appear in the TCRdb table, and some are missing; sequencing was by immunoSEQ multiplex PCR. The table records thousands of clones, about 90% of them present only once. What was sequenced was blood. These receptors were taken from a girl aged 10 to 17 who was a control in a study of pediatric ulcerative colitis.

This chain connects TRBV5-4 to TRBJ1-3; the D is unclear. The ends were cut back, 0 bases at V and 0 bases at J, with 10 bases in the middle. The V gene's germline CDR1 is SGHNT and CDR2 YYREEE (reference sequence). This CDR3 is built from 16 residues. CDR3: CASSLAPHLSGNTIYF. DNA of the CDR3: TGTGCCAGCAGCTTGGCCCCACACCTCTCTGGAAACACCATATATTTT.

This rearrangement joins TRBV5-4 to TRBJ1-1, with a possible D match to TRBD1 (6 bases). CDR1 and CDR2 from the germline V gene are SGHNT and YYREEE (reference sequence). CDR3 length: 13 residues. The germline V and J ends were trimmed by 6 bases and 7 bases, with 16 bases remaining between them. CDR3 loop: CASTWDIASEAFF. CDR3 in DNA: TGTGCCAGCACCTGGGACATCGCGAGTGAAGCTTTCTTT.

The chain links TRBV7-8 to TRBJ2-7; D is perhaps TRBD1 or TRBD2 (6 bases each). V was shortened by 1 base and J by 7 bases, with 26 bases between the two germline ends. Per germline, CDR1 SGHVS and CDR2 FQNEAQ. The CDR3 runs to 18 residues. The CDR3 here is CASSLGGRSRMTGREQYF. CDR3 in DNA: TGTGCCAGCAGCTTAGGGGGGAGGTCTAGGATGACAGGACGGGAGCAGTACTTC. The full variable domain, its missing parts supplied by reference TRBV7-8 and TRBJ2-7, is GAGVSQSPRYKVAKRGQDVALRCDPISGHVSLFWYQQALGQGPEFLTYFQNEAQLDKSGLPSDRFFAERPEGSVSTLKIQRTQQEDSAVYLCASSLGGRSRMTGREQYFGPGTRLTVT.

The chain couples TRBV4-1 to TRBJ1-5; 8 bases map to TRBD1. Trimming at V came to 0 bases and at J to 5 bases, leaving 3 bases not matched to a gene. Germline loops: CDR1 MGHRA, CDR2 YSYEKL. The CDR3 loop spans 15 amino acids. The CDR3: CASSQEGQGDQPQHF. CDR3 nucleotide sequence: TGCGCCAGCAGCCAAGAAGGACAGGGAGATCAGCCCCAGCATTTT.

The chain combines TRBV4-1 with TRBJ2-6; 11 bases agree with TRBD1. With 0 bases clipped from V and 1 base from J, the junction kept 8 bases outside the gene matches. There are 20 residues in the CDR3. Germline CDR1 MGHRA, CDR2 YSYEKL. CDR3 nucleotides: TGCGCCAGCAGCCAAGAATCCCCCGGGACAGGGGGTTCTGGGGCCAACGTCCTGACTTTC. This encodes CASSQESPGTGGSGANVLTF.

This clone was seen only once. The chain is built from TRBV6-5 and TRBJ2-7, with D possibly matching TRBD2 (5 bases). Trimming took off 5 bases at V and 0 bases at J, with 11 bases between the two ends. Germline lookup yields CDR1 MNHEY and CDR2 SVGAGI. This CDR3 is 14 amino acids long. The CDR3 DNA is TGTGCCAGCAGTGGATGGACTGACTCCTACGAGCAGTACTTC. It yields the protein CASSGWTDSYEQYF.

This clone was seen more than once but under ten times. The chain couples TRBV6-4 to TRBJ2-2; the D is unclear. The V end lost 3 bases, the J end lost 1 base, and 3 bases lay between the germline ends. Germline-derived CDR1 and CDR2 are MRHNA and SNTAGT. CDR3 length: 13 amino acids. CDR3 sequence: CASSEKNTGELFF. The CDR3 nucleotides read TGTGCCAGCAGTGAAAAGAACACCGGGGAGCTGTTTTTT.

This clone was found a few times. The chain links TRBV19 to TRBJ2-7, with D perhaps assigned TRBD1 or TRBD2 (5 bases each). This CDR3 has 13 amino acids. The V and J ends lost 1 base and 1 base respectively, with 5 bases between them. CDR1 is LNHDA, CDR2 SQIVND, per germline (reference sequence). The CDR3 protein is CASSIGGSYEQYF. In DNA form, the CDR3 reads TGTGCCAGTAGTATAGGGGGGTCCTACGAGCAGTACTTC.

The DNA for the CDR3 is TGTGCCAGCAGTTTCCCCGGCAGACCTGAAGCTTTCTTT. Protein: CASSFPGRPEAFF. This chain connects TRBV28 to TRBJ1-1; D ambiguous. The CDR3 has 13 amino acids. V was clipped by 3 bases and J by 6 bases, with 11 bases between them. In germline, CDR1 is MDHEN, CDR2 SYDVKM.

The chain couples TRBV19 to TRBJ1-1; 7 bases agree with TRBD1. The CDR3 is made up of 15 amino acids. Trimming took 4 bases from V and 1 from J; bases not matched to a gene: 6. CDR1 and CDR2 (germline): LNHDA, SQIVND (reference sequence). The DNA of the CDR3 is TGTGCCAGTAGTAATCGACAGGGCAAGAACACTGAAGCTTTCTTT. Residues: CASSNRQGKNTEAFF.